This T cell receptor (beta chain) was recovered during a study of T cell changes during pregnancy in multiple sclerosis. V lost 10 bases, J lost 1 base, and 9 bases stayed unmatched. The CDR3 sequence is 15 residues long. The germline CDR1 and CDR2 sequences are LNHDA and SQIVND (reference sequence). Generated by immunoSEQ multiplex PCR, the TCRdb table keeps only in-frame clones and is missing some. The sample lists about 57,000 clones, less than 95% occurring once. This TCR was recovered from a female donor in good health, enrolled as a control in a pregnancy study. This chain joins TRBV19 and TRBJ2-3; 9 nucleotides match TRBD2. This sample comprised peripheral blood, obtained in the first trimester of pregnancy. CDR3 sequence (DNA): TGTGCCACCTCGGCCGCGGGAGGGGGCACAGATACGCAGTATTTT. It yields the protein CATSAAGGGTDTQYF.